This T cell receptor beta chain was identified during a study of HIV-infected children after antiretroviral therapy interruption. As for the study in general: Recorded EBV and CMV exposure existed for most children. Samples from the continuous-treatment group were taken at weeks 0, 48 and 150.

Germline values: CDR1 MDHEN, CDR2 SYDVKM. CDR3 length equals 16 residues. Trimming at V came to 1 base and at J to 6 bases, leaving 10 bases not matched to a gene. The TCR library was built from RNA with a 3' RACE protocol and unique molecular identifiers. A single record per CDR3 protein comes from TCRdb applying MiXCR to the 3' RACE reads. Among under 50,000 distinct CDR3 sequences listed, around 4.7% were seen once. The sample holds a few counts of this clonotype. Regarding treatment: PENTA 11 planned treatment interruption arm or continuous ART arm. This chain joins TRBV28 and TRBJ1-2, with 8 bases matching TRBD1. The clonotype was recovered from a pool of human donors with HIV. Sequenced here: CD45RA+ CD4+ T cells from PBMCs, pooled from several time points, sampled from a donor given antiretroviral therapy, either interrupted or continuous. Noted subset: naive CD4+ CD45RA+ CD45RO- T cells. CDR3 DNA sequence: TGTGCCAGCAGTTTATCCGGACAGGGACGGTTGGATGGCTACACCTTC. As protein: CASSLSGQGRLDGYTF.